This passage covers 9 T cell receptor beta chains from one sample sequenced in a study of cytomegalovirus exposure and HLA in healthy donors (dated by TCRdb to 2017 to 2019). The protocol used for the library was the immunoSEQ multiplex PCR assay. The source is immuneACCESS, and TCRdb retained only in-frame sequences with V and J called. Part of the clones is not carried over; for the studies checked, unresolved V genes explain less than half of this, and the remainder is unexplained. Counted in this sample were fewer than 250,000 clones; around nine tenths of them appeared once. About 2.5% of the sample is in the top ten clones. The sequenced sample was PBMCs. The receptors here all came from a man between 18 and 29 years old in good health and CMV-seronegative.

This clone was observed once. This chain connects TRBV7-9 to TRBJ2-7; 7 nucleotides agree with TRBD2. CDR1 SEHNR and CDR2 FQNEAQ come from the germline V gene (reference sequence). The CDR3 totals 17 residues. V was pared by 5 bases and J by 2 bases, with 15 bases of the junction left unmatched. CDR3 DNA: TGTGCCAGCAGCAACCCAATAGGACTAGGAATCCCCTACGAGCAGTACTTC. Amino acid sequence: CASSNPIGLGIPYEQYF.

In DNA, the CDR3 is TGCGCCAGCAGCTTGGGGGGACAGGGGAGTGAGACCCAGTACTTC. Its translation: CASSLGGQGSETQYF. V is TRBV5-1 and J is TRBJ2-5; 10 bases match TRBD1. This CDR3 has 15 amino acids. Germline values: CDR1 SGHRS, CDR2 YFSETQ. After removal of 0 bases from V and 5 bases from J, the junction contained 4 bases not matched to a gene.

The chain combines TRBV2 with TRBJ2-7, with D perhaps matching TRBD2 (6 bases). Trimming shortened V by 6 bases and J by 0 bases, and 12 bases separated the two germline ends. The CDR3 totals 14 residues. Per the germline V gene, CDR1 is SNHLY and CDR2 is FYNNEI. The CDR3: CASSRFGSSYEQYF. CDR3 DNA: TGTGCCAGCAGCCGGTTCGGGAGCTCCTACGAGCAGTACTTC.

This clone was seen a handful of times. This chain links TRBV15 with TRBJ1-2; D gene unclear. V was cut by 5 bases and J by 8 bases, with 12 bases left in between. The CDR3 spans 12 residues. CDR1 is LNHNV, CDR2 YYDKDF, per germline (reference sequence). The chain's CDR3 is CATSLNLGGYTF. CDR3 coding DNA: TGTGCCACCAGCTTAAACCTCGGGGGCTACACCTTC.

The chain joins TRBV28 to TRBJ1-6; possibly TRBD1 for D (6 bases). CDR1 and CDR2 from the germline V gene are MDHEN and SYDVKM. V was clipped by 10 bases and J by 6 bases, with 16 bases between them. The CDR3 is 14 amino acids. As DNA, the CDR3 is TGTGCCACCGATGAGAACAGGGCTAATTCACCCCTCCACTTT. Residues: CATDENRANSPLHF.

CDR3 protein: CASSLMGTVATNEKLFF. The CDR3 DNA is TGTGCCAGCAGCTTAATGGGGACAGTTGCAACTAATGAAAAACTGTTTTTT. V usage is TRBV11-2 and J usage is TRBJ1-4, with TRBD1 matching 7 bases. This CDR3 contains 17 residues. J was trimmed by 0 bases and V by 2 bases; bases with no gene match: 6. Germline values: CDR1 SGHAT, CDR2 FQNNGV.

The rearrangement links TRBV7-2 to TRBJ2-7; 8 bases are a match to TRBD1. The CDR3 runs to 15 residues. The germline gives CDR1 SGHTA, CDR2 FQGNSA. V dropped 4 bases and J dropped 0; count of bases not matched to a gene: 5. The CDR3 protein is CASSSAGTGSYEQYF. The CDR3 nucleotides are TGTGCCAGCAGCTCCGCCGGGACAGGCTCCTACGAGCAGTACTTC. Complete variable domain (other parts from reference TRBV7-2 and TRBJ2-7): GAGVSQSPSNKVTEKGKDVELRCDPISGHTALYWYRQSLGQGLEFLIYFQGNSAPDKSGLPSDRFSAERTGGSVSTLTIQRTQQEDSAVYLCASSSAGTGSYEQYFGPGTRLTVT.

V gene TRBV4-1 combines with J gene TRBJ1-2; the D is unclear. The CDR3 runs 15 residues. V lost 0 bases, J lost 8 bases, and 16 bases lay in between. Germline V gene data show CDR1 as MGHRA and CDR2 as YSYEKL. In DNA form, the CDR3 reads TGCGCCAGCAGCCAAGAAGCGTCTCCCGCGCCCGGCTACACCTTC. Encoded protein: CASSQEASPAPGYTF.

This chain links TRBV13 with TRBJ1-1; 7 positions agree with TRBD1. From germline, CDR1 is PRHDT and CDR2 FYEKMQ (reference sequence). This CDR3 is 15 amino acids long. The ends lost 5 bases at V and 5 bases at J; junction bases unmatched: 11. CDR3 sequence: CASSRATGERTEAFF. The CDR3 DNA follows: TGTGCCAGCAGCCGCGCCACAGGGGAAAGAACTGAAGCTTTCTTT.